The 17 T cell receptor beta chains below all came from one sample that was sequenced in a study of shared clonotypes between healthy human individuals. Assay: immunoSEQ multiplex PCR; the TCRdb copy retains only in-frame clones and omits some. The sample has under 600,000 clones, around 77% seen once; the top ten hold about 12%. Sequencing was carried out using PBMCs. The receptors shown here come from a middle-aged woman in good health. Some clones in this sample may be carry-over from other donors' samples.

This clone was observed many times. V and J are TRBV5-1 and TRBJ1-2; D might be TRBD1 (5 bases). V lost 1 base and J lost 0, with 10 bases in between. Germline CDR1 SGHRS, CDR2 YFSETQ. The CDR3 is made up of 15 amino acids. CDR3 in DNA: TGCGCCAGCAGCTTGCGAAGGGGATCTAACTATGGCTACACCTTC. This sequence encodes CASSLRRGSNYGYTF.

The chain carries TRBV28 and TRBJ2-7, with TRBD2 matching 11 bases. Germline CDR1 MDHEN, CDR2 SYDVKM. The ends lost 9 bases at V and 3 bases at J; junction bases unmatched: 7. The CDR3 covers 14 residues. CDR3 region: CASFSGRAIYEQYF. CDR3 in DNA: TGTGCCAGTTTTAGCGGGAGGGCGATCTACGAGCAGTACTTC.

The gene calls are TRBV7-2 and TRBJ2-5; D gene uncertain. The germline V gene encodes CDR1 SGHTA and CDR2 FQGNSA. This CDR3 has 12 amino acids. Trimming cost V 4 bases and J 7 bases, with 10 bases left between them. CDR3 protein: CASSSTPGTQYF. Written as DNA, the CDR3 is TGTGCCAGCAGCTCCACACCTGGGACCCAGTACTTC.

The chain's CDR3 is CASSPQPGENTEAFF. The CDR3 nucleotides are TGTGCCAGCAGCCCCCAGCCAGGAGAAAACACTGAAGCTTTCTTT. The chain is built from TRBV5-4 and TRBJ1-1; D uncertain. This CDR3 spans 15 amino acids. Germline CDR1 is SGHNT and CDR2 is YYREEE (reference sequence). The V and J ends lost 4 bases and 2 bases respectively, with 15 bases between them.

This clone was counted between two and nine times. This chain's CDR3 is CSTGQVGETQYF. Written as DNA, the CDR3 is TGCAGCACCGGACAGGTCGGCGAGACCCAGTACTTC. The rearrangement links TRBV29-1 to TRBJ2-5; 7 bases are a match to TRBD1. This CDR3 spans 12 amino acids. Germline V gene sequence: CDR1 SQVTM, CDR2 ANQGSEA. Unmatched junction bases numbered 8, after V lost 8 bases and J lost 5 bases.

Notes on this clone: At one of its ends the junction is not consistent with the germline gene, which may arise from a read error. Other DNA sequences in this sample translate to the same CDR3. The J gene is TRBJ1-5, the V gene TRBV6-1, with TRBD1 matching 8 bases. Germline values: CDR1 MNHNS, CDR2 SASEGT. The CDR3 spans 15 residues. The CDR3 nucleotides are TGTGCCAGCACCTCGCCCCACAGGGGGGATCAGCCGCAGCATTTT. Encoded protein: CASTSPHRGDQPQHF.

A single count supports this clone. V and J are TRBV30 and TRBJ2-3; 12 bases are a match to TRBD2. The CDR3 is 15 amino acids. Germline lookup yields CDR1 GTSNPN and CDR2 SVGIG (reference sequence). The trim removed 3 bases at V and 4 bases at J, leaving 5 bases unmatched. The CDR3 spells CAWSRLAGAADTQYF. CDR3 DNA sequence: TGTGCCTGGAGCCGACTAGCGGGAGCGGCAGATACGCAGTATTTT.

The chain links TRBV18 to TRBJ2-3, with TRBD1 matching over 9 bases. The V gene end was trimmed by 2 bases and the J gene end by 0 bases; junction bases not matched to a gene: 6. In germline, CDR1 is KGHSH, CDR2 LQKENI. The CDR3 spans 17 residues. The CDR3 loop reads CASSPLDRGFSTDTQYF. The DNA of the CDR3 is TGTGCCAGCTCACCATTGGACAGGGGTTTTAGCACAGATACGCAGTATTTT.

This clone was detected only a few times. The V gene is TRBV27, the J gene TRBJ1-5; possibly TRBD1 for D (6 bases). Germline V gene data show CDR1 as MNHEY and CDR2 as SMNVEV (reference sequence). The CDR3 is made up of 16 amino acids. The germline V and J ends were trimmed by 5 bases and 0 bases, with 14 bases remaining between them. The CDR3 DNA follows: TGTGCCAGCAGTCCCTCGACAGGTTATAGCAATCAGCCCCAGCATTTT. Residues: CASSPSTGYSNQPQHF.

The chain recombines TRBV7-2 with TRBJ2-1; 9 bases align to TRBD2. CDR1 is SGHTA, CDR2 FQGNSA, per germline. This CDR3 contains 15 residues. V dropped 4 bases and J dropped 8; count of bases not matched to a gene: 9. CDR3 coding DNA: TGTGCCAGCAGCTCAATGGGACTAGCTTCAGATGAGCAGTTCTTC. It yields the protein CASSSMGLASDEQFF.

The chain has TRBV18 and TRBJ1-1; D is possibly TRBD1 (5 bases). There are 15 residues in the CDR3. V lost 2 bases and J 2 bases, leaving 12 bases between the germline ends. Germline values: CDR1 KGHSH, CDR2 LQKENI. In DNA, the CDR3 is TGTGCCAGCTCACCAAGCGGGGCGCAAAACACTGAAGCTTTCTTT. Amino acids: CASSPSGAQNTEAFF.

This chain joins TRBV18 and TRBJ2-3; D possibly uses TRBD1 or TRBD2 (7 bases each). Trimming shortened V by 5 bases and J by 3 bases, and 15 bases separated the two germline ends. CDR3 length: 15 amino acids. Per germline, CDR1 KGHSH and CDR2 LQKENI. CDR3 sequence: CASSDRVGRTDTQYF. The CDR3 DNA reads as TGTGCCAGCTCAGACAGGGTCGGGAGGACAGATACGCAGTATTTT.

The CDR3 loop is CASSVVEDYPEVNEQFF. The DNA of the CDR3 is TGTGCCAGCAGCGTAGTAGAGGACTACCCCGAGGTCAATGAGCAGTTCTTC. The rearrangement uses TRBV9 and TRBJ2-1, with a possible D match to TRBD2 (6 bases). The CDR3 contains 17 residues. The germline gives CDR1 SGDLS, CDR2 YYNGEE. Trimming removed 0 bases from V and 6 bases from J, with 19 bases in between.

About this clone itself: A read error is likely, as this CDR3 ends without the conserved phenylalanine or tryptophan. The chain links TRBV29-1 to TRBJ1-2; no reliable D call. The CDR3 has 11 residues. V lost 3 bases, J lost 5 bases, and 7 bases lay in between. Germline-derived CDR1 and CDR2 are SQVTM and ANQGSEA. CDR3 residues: CSVELGYGYTS. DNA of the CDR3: TGCAGCGTTGAGTTAGGGTATGGCTACACCTCC.

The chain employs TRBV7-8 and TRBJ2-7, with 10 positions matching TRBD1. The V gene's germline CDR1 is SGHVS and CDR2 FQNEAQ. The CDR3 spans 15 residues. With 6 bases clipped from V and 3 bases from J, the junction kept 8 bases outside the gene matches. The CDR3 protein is CASSFGGTGVYEQYF. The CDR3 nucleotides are TGTGCCAGCAGTTTTGGCGGGACAGGGGTCTACGAGCAGTACTTC. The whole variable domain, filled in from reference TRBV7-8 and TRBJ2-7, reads GAGVSQSPRYKVAKRGQDVALRCDPISGHVSLFWYQQALGQGPEFLTYFQNEAQLDKSGLPSDRFFAERPEGSVSTLKIQRTQQEDSAVYLCASSFGGTGVYEQYFGPGTRLTVT.

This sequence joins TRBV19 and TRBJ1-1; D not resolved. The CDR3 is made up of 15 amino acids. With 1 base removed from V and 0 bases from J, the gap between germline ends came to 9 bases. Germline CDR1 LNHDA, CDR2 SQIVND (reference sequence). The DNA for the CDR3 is TGTGCCAGTAGTATAGTCGGGGTACTGAACACTGAAGCTTTCTTT. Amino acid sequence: CASSIVGVLNTEAFF.

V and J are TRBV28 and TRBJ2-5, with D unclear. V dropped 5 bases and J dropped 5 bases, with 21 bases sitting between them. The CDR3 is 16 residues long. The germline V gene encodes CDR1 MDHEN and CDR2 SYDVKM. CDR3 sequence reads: CASSPQNPVVGETQYF. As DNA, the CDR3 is TGTGCCAGCAGTCCGCAAAATCCCGTTGTTGGGGAGACCCAGTACTTC.